The rows below give T cell receptor beta chains drawn from one sample of a study of T cells after yellow fever vaccination. TCRdb ran MiXCR on the 5' RACE reads and lists one entry per CDR3 protein. The table has about 340,000 distinct CDR3 sequences, about 9.5% seen once; the top ten hold approximately 19%. The sample consisted of PBMCs, taken on the day of the first yellow fever vaccination. Source of these receptors: a man between 18 and 35 years old who received the YFV17D yellow fever vaccine. CDR3s include the opening cysteine and the closing phenylalanine or tryptophan. D genes are given only for firm matches. Not every row has a clone size; where given, it reads once, few, many or a size class.

few	TRBD1	TRBV4-1	TRBJ2-3	TGCGCCAGCAGCCGACTGACAGGGTTTGTCCCAGATACGCAGTATTTT	CASSRLTGFVPDTQYF
many	-	TRBV7-2	TRBJ2-1	TGTGCCAGCGCCTCGGGGGGCAGTCTCTCCTACAATGAGCAGTTCTTC	CASASGGSLSYNEQFF
-	-	TRBV15	TRBJ1-4	TGTGCCACCAGCAGCGACCTCACGGCGGGGTCGGATGAAAAACTGTTTTTT	CATSSDLTAGSDEKLFF
few	TRBD2	TRBV6-4	TRBJ2-3	TGTGCCAGCAGTGACTCGGCTAGCGGGGGAGCAGATACGCAGTATTTT	CASSDSASGGADTQYF
many	-	TRBV3-1	TRBJ2-5	TGTGCCAGCAGCCAACCCGGTTGGGAGACCCAGTACTTC	CASSQPGWETQYF
few	-	TRBV4-3	TRBJ1-2	TGCGCCAGCAGCCTGGTGCAACCTACTAACTATGGCTACACCTTC	CASSLVQPTNYGYTF
few	TRBD1	TRBV12-3/TRBV12-4	TRBJ1-1	TGTGCCAGCAGCCTCGGGACAGGGGGCGCGGCTGAAGCTTTCTTT	CASSLGTGGAAEAFF
few	-	TRBV3-1	TRBJ2-7	TGTGCCAGCAGCCAAGTCCCCCACGAGCAGTACTTC	CASSQVPHEQYF
few	TRBD2	TRBV5-1	TRBJ2-1	TGCGCCAGCAGCTGGGGAGGGAGTGAGCAGTTCTTC	CASSWGGSEQFF
-	TRBD1	TRBV20-1	TRBJ1-5	TGCAGTGCTAGTACTCCGACAGGGAATCAGCCCCAGCATTTT	CSASTPTGNQPQHF
-	TRBD1	TRBV19	TRBJ1-5	TGTGCCAGTAGACCCGGACAGGGTAGCATTCAGCCCCAGCATTTT	CASRPGQGSIQPQHF
few	-	TRBV6-5	TRBJ2-7	TGTGCCAGCAGTTTTGACAGGTACCTCTACGAGCAGTACTTC	CASSFDRYLYEQYF
few	TRBD2	TRBV9	TRBJ2-1	TGTGCCAGCGAAGACTTGCGCGGGGGGCGCGTTGGGCAGTTCTTC	CASEDLRGGRVGQFF
many	-	TRBV5-1	TRBJ2-5	TGCGCCAGCAGCTTGCGAGGGGCCCAGTACCAAGAGACCCAGTACTTC	CASSLRGAQYQETQYF
many	-	TRBV9	TRBJ1-4	TGTGCCAGCAGCGCCCAGGGCTTGGGTGAAAAACTGTTTTTT	CASSAQGLGEKLFF
-	-	TRBV19	TRBJ1-1	TGTGCCAGTAGCAAAGACAGCGGGGTCACTGAAGCTTTCTTT	CASSKDSGVTEAFF
few	-	TRBV20-1	TRBJ2-1	TGCAGTGCTAGAGTACGGCAGGGGGGGGACAATGAGCAGTTCTTC	CSARVRQGGDNEQFF
-	-	TRBV20-1	TRBJ2-1	TGCAGTGCTACCTCGGACACAGCAAATGAGCAGTTCTTC	CSATSDTANEQFF
many	-	TRBV12-3/TRBV12-4	TRBJ2-1	TGTGCCACCCATAGCGGAGACTACTACAATGAGCAGTTCTTC	CATHSGDYYNEQFF
many	TRBD1	TRBV11-2	TRBJ2-5	TGCGCCAGCAGCTTTGGGACAGGGGAAGAGACCCAGTACTTC	CASSFGTGEETQYF
many	TRBD1	TRBV10-3	TRBJ1-6	TGTGCCATCGGTAGGACCCGGGACAGGGATAATTCACCCCTCCACTTT	CAIGRTRDRDNSPLHF
-	TRBD1	TRBV29-1	TRBJ2-4	TGCAGCGTGGGGGACAGAAAGTATCTGGCCAAAAACATTCAGTACTTC	CSVGDRKYLAKNIQYF
-	TRBD2	TRBV5-1	TRBJ2-1	TGCGCCAGCAGCTGGCTAGCGGGGGGTTGGGATGAGCAGTTCTTC	CASSWLAGGWDEQFF
few	TRBD1	TRBV10-3	TRBJ2-1	TGTGCCATTCTACCAACAGGGGGCGATGAGCAGTTCTTC	CAILPTGGDEQFF
-	-	TRBV5-1	TRBJ2-4	TGCGCCAGCAGCTTGTGGGGAGACAAAAACATTCAGTACTTC	CASSLWGDKNIQYF
few	-	TRBV7-2	TRBJ1-1	TGTGCCAGCAGCCGAGACCGGACGGCTAACACTGAAGCTTTCTTT	CASSRDRTANTEAFF
few	TRBD2	TRBV11-2	TRBJ2-7	TGTGCCAGCAGCGCCCTGAGCGGGGCCTCTCACGAGCAGTACTTC	CASSALSGASHEQYF
few	-	TRBV7-2	TRBJ1-2	TGTGCCAGCAGCTCCTCCGGGGGGGGTAGAATTGATGGCTACACCTTC	CASSSSGGGRIDGYTF